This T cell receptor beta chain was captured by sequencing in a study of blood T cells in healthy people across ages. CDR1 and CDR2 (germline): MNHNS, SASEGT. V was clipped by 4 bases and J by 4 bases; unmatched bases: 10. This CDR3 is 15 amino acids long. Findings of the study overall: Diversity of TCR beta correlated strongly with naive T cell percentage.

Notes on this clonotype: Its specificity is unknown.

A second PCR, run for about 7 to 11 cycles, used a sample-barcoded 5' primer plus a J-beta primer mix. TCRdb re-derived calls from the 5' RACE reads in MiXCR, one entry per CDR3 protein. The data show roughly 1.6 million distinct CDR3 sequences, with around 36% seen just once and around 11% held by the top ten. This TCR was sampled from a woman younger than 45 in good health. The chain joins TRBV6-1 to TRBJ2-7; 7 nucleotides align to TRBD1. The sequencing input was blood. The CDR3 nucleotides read TGTGCCAGCAGTGGTCCGGACAGGTCCATTTACGAGCAGTACTTC. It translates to CASSGPDRSIYEQYF.